This T cell receptor beta chain was identified in a study of blood T cell repertoires in COVID-19. About the study: Material from acute and convalescent COVID-19 was sourced from the United States, Italy and Spain.

Sequenced by immunoSEQ multiplex PCR; TCRdb stores in-frame clones only, minus some. The sample includes around 200,000 clones, 85% of them seen just once. Trimming cost V 7 bases and J 5 bases; bases outside gene matches: 8. This CDR3 has 14 residues. Germline V lookup: CDR1 SGHTA, CDR2 FQGNSA. Individuals aged about 18 to 90 years were recruited from about two dozen US areas. Cohort 3 donors were reported recovered after two negative PCRs, clearance, or symptom resolution. The chain uses TRBV7-2 and TRBJ1-2; 9 bases agree with TRBD1. The receptor was derived from a man aged 40-50 years who had recovered from COVID-19. The sample consisted of PBMCs or T cells enriched from blood (not recorded which). CDR3 sequence (DNA): TGTGCCAGCACCTGGGACAGGGACGGTTATGGCTACACCTTC. Its protein is CASTWDRDGYGYTF.